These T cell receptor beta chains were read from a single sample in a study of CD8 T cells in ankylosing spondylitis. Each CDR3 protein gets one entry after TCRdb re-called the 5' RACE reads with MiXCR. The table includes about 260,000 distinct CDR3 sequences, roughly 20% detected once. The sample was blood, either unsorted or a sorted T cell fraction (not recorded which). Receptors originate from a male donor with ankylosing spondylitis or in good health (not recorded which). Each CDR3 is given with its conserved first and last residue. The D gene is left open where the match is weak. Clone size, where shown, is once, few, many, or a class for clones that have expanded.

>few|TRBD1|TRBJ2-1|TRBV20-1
TGCAGTGCCACGGGACAGGCCCACAATGAGCAGTTCTTC
CSATGQAHNEQFF
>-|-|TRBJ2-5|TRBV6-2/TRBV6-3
TGTGCCAGCAGTTCCGAAGGGACATTGGAAGAGACCCAGTACTTC
CASSSEGTLEETQYF
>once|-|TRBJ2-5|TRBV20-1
TGCAGTGCTAGCGGCGGGGAAGAGACCCAGTACTTC
CSASGGEETQYF
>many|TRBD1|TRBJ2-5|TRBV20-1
TGCAGTGCTAGGACAGGGGTCGAGACCCAGTACTTC
CSARTGVETQYF
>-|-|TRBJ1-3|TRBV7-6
TGTGCCAGCAGCCCCGAACTGGGTACCATATATTTT
CASSPELGTIYF
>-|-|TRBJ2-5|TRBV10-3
TGTGCCATCAGTGAGTCGAACAGTCAAGAGACCCAGTACTTC
CAISESNSQETQYF
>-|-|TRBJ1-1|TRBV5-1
TGCGCCAGCAGCTTCGGGGCCAATAGTGAAGCTTTCTTT
CASSFGANSEAFF
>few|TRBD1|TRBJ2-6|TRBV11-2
TGTGCCAGCAGCCTGCGACAGGGCCCACCCTCTGGGGCCAACGTCCTGACTTTC
CASSLRQGPPSGANVLTF
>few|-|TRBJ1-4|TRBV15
TGTGCCACCAGCAGGGAGGGGGAGCTCACCGAAAAACTGTTTTTT
CATSREGELTEKLFF
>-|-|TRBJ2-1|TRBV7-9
TGTGCCAGCCGTCTGGGCCTGGGGAATGAGCAGTTCTTC
CASRLGLGNEQFF
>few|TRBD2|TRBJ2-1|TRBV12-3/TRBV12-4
TGTGCCAGCAGTTTTCCCTTGGCGGGGGGGTGGGGCAATGAGCAGTTCTTC
CASSFPLAGGWGNEQFF
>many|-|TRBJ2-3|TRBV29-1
TGCAGCGTTGGAGAGGTGGATACGCAGTATTTT
CSVGEVDTQYF
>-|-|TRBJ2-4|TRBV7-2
TGTGCCAGCAGCTTAAACCCGGATATAGCCAAAAACATTCAGTACTTC
CASSLNPDIAKNIQYF
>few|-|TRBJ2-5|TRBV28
TGTGCCAGCAGTTCAAGCGGTCCAGAGACCCAGTACTTC
CASSSSGPETQYF
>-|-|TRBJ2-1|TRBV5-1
TGCGCCAGCAGACAATCCCCGACCTCCTACAATGAGCAGTTCTTC
CASRQSPTSYNEQFF
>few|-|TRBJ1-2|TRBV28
TGTGCCAGCAGTCGGGCCTATGGCTACACCTTC
CASSRAYGYTF
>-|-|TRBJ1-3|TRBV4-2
TGTGCCAGCAGCCAAGATCTTCCGGGTGGCGGAAACACCATATATTTT
CASSQDLPGGGNTIYF
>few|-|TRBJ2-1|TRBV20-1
TGCAGTGCTAGTCTAGTGGCCAATGAGCAGTTCTTC
CSASLVANEQFF
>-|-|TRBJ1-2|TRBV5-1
TGCGCCAGCAGCCCAACTTTAGATGGCTACACCTTC
CASSPTLDGYTF
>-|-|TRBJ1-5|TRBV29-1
TGCAGCGTCATTCAGGGAAATCAGCCCCAGCATTTT
CSVIQGNQPQHF
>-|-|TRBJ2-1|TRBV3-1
TGTGCCAGCAGCCAAGTTACGAGGGTACAATACAATGAGCAGTTCTTC
CASSQVTRVQYNEQFF
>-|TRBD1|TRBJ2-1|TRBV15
TGTGCCACCAGCAGGACAGGGCCAACCTACAATGAGCAGTTCTTC
CATSRTGPTYNEQFF
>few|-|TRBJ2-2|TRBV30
TGTGCCTGGAGGAGGGGCCCGAACACCGGGGAGCTGTTTTTT
CAWRRGPNTGELFF
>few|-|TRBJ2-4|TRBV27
TGTGCCAGCAATCCGACGGGAATGACCAAAAACATTCAGTACTTC
CASNPTGMTKNIQYF
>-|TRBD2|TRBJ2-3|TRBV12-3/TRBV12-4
TGTGCCAGCAGCGGGGGTCTAGCGGGGCCGTGGGATACGCAGTATTTT
CASSGGLAGPWDTQYF
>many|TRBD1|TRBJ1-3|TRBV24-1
TGTGCCACCAGTGAGCGGGACAGGCGATACTCTGGAAACACCATATATTTT
CATSERDRRYSGNTIYF
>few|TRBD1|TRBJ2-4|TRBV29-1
TGCAGCGGATCCAGGGACAGGAACATTCAGTACTTC
CSGSRDRNIQYF
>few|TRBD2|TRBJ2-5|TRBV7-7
TGTGCTAGCAGCTTAGGGAGCGGGGCTGGAGAGACCCAGTACTTC
CASSLGSGAGETQYF
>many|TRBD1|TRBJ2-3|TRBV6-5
TGTGCCAGCAGTTACTATGGGACAGGGGGCTCGGCAGATACGCAGTATTTT
CASSYYGTGGSADTQYF
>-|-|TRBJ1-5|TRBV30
TGTGCCTACTCACAGGGCAGTAATCAGCCCCAGCATTTT
CAYSQGSNQPQHF
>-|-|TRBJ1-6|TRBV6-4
TGTGCCAGCAGTGAACACCCGAATTCACCCCTCCACTTT
CASSEHPNSPLHF
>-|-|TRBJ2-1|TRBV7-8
TGTGCCAGCAGCTTTAGATATGAGCAGTTCTTC
CASSFRYEQFF
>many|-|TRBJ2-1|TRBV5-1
TGCGCCAGCAGCTTCATTATTAGCTCCTACAATGAGCAGTTCTTC
CASSFIISSYNEQFF
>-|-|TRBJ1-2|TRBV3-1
TGTGCCAGCAGCCTCCTCGGGACCAGCCTATGGGGAGGCTACACCTTC
CASSLLGTSLWGGYTF
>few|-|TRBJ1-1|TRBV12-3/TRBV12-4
TGTGCCAGCAGCAAGACAGACGAGAACACTGAAGCTTTCTTT
CASSKTDENTEAFF
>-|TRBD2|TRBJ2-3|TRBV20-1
TGCAGTGCTGGGGACTACCCAGATACGCAGTATTTT
CSAGDYPDTQYF
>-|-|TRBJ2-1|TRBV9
TGTGCCAGCAGCGTAGCTACCCCTGATGAGCGGTTCTTC
CASSVATPDERFF
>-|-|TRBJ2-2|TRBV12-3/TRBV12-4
TGTGCCAGCAGTTTGGCAGATTCTACCGGGGAGCTGTTTTTT
CASSLADSTGELFF
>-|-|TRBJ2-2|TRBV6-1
TGTGTCAGCAGGAGAGATGCTAGCCCAGACACCGGGGAGCTGTTTTTT
CVSRRDASPDTGELFF
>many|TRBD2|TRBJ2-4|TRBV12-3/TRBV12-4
TGTGCCAGCAGTCGTTCCGGGACTAGCGAAAACATTCAGTACTTC
CASSRSGTSENIQYF
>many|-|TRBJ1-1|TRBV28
TGTGCCAGCAGTTTGGCGGTCCTTGGGAACACTGAAGCTTTCTTT
CASSLAVLGNTEAFF
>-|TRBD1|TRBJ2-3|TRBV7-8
TGTGCCAGCAGCTCGACAGGGGGCTGGGACACAGATACGCAGTATTTT
CASSSTGGWDTDTQYF
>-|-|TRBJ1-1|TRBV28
TGTGCCAGCAGTTGGACGGGGTCTGAAGCTTTCTTT
CASSWTGSEAFF
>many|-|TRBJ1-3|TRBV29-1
TGCAGCGTTAATGAGGGCTCAACTGGAAACACCATATATTTT
CSVNEGSTGNTIYF
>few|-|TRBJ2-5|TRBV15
TGTGCCACCAGCCGAGAGCGGCAAGAGACCCAGTACTTC
CATSRERQETQYF
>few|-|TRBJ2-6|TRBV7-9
TGTGCCAGCAGCCCAGGGTTCTCTGGGGCCAACGTCCTGACTTTC
CASSPGFSGANVLTF
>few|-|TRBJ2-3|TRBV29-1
TGCAGCGTTGAAAGGCAGGGGACTCAGTATTTT
CSVERQGTQYF
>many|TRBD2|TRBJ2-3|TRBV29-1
TGCAGCGTGACTAGCGGGAGGGCTAGCACAGATACGCAGTATTTT
CSVTSGRASTDTQYF